The rows below give T cell receptor beta chains drawn from one sample of a study of blood T cell repertoires in COVID-19. Here immunoSEQ multiplex PCR was the method, and the copy in TCRdb shows in-frame clones only, minus some. The sample contains over 300,000 clones, 88% of which appear only once. The sequencing sample was made of PBMCs or T cells enriched from blood (not recorded which). The receptors were sampled from a woman aged 25 to 39 with acute COVID-19. Each CDR3 is given with its conserved first and last residue. D genes are given only for firm matches. Where a row states a size, it is once, few, many or the class of an expanded clone; other rows omit it.

V gene	D gene	J gene	clone size	CDR3 protein	CDR3 DNA
TRBV7-8	TRBD1	TRBJ1-1	many	CASSDRGNTEAFF	TGTGCCAGCAGCGACAGGGGGAACACTGAAGCTTTCTTT
TRBV25-1	TRBD1	TRBJ1-5	NA	CASSEQGGQPQHF	TGTGCCAGCAGTGAACAGGGGGGTCAGCCCCAGCATTTT
TRBV24-1	NA	TRBJ2-3	NA	CATSGRGAVDTQYF	TGTGCCACCAGTGGACGCGGGGCCGTAGATACGCAGTATTTT
TRBV29-1	NA	TRBJ2-7	NA	CSVVGTGGPYEQYF	TGCAGCGTTGTTGGCACTGGAGGGCCCTACGAGCAGTACTTC
TRBV15	NA	TRBJ1-3	NA	CATSPRTAQSSGNTIYF	TGTGCCACCAGCCCGCGGACAGCTCAGAGCTCTGGAAACACCATATATTTT
TRBV1	NA	TRBJ2-1	NA	CTSSQAPRGVKDEQFF	TGCACCAGCAGCCAAGCCCCCAGGGGGGTTAAGGATGAGCAGTTCTTC
TRBV6-5	NA	TRBJ2-7	NA	CASSYYQGYYEQYF	TGTGCCAGCAGTTACTACCAGGGCTATTACGAGCAGTACTTC
TRBV21-1	NA	TRBJ1-5	NA	CASSNTGEGGDQPQHF	TGTGCCAGCAGCAACACTGGGGAGGGTGGGGATCAGCCCCAGCATTTT
TRBV7-2	TRBD1	TRBJ1-1	NA	CASSLDRRTGITEAFF	TGTGCCAGCAGCTTAGATAGGCGGACAGGGATCACTGAAGCTTTCTTT
TRBV5-1	NA	TRBJ2-1	few	CASSLGEGLYNEQFF	TGCGCCAGCAGCTTAGGAGAGGGCCTCTACAATGAGCAGTTCTTC
TRBV3-1/TRBV3-2	NA	TRBJ2-3	NA	CASSSSTDTQYF	TGTGCCAGCAGCTCTAGCACAGATACGCAGTATTTT
TRBV10-2	NA	TRBJ1-1	NA	CASSDQRGMNTEAFF	TGCGCCAGCAGTGATCAGAGGGGGATGAACACTGAAGCTTTCTTT
TRBV2	NA	TRBJ2-7	NA	CASLPAQLSYEQYF	TGTGCCAGCCTACCCGCACAGCTCTCCTACGAGCAGTACTTC
TRBV7-2	NA	TRBJ2-1	NA	CASSPRQSSYNEQFF	TGTGCCAGCAGTCCGAGGCAGAGCTCCTACAATGAGCAGTTCTTC
TRBV30	NA	TRBJ1-1	NA	CACQTGQTNEAFF	TGTGCCTGTCAAACCGGACAGACTAATGAAGCTTTCTTT
TRBV19	NA	TRBJ1-2	NA	CASSFRSSYGYTF	TGTGCCAGTAGTTTTCGGTCCTCCTATGGCTACACCTTC
TRBV28	NA	TRBJ1-6	NA	CASSPHRRDNSPLHF	TGTGCCAGCAGTCCTCACAGGAGAGATAATTCACCCCTCCACTTT
TRBV7-2	NA	TRBJ1-2	NA	CASSLSSGVGGYTF	TGTGCCAGCAGCTTATCCTCGGGGGTAGGAGGCTACACCTTC
TRBV29-1	TRBD1	TRBJ1-1	NA	CSADRVGTEAFF	TGCAGCGCCGACAGGGTTGGGACTGAAGCTTTCTTT
TRBV3-1/TRBV3-2	TRBD1	TRBJ1-1	NA	CASSLRRGLRTEAFF	TGTGCCAGCAGCCTTCGCAGGGGGCTGCGGACTGAAGCTTTCTTT
TRBV7-2	TRBD1	TRBJ1-2	NA	CASSLDREQGYTF	TGTGCCAGCAGCCTGGACAGGGAGCAAGGCTACACCTTC
TRBV10-3	NA	TRBJ2-3	NA	CAISESKGVETDTQYF	TGTGCCATCAGTGAGTCGAAAGGGGTTGAGACAGATACGCAGTATTTT
TRBV7-2	NA	TRBJ2-7	NA	CASSRRGGGETPYEQYF	TGTGCCAGCAGCCGCAGAGGAGGGGGCGAAACCCCCTACGAGCAGTACTTC
TRBV6-5	NA	TRBJ1-5	NA	CATEPLGRQPQHF	TGTGCCACCGAACCCCTGGGGAGGCAGCCCCAGCATTTT
TRBV10-2	TRBD1	TRBJ2-7	once	CASSVTGVVEQYF	TGCGCCAGCAGTGTGACAGGGGTTGTCGAGCAGTACTTC
TRBV7-8	NA	TRBJ2-3	NA	CASQPIGASTDTQYF	TGTGCCAGCCAACCCATAGGGGCTAGCACAGATACGCAGTATTTT
TRBV12-3/TRBV12-4	NA	TRBJ2-7	NA	CASSLTGYEQYF	TGTGCCAGCAGTTTAACGGGGTACGAGCAGTACTTC
TRBV5-1	NA	TRBJ2-1	NA	CASSLYPLSGQVEQFF	TGCGCCAGCAGCTTGTACCCCCTAAGCGGGCAGGTTGAGCAGTTCTTC
TRBV5-1	TRBD1	TRBJ2-1	NA	CASSPTTGGGEQFF	TGCGCCAGCAGCCCAACGACAGGGGGCGGTGAGCAGTTCTTC
TRBV19	TRBD1	TRBJ1-1	NA	CASSIGRQGFGAEAFF	TGTGCCAGTAGTATAGGCCGACAGGGATTCGGCGCTGAAGCTTTCTTT
TRBV5-4	NA	TRBJ2-3	NA	CASSAGTLPTDTQYF	TGTGCCAGCAGCGCCGGGACACTACCCACAGATACGCAGTATTTT
TRBV7-6	TRBD1	TRBJ1-4	NA	CASSPSRDRGRSEKLFF	TGTGCCAGCAGCCCGTCCCGGGACAGGGGGAGGAGTGAAAAACTGTTTTTT
TRBV5-1	TRBD1	TRBJ2-5	NA	CASSGGQGRETQYF	TGCGCCAGCAGCGGGGGACAGGGAAGAGAGACCCAGTACTTC
TRBV10-2	NA	TRBJ2-1	NA	CASSESPSRVLNEQFF	TGCGCCAGCAGTGAGTCCCCTTCGAGGGTCCTAAATGAGCAGTTCTTC
TRBV3-1/TRBV3-2	NA	TRBJ1-2	NA	CASSQRDLSYTF	TGTGCCAGCAGCCAACGGGATCTGAGCTACACCTTC
TRBV2	NA	TRBJ2-7	NA	CASSEGLGNYEQYF	TGTGCCAGCAGTGAAGGGCTAGGTAACTACGAGCAGTACTTC
TRBV10-3	TRBD1	TRBJ2-1	NA	CAISERRDRALDNEQFF	TGTGCCATCAGTGAGCGCCGGGACAGGGCATTGGACAATGAGCAGTTCTTC
TRBV4-3	NA	TRBJ1-3	NA	CASSQDPIRGGGNTIYF	TGCGCCAGCAGCCAAGATCCAATTAGGGGGGGCGGAAACACCATATATTTT
TRBV29-1	NA	TRBJ1-1	NA	CSVAETENTEAFF	TGCAGCGTTGCAGAAACAGAGAACACTGAAGCTTTCTTT
TRBV6-2/TRBV6-3	TRBD1	TRBJ2-2	NA	CASNPTGARELFF	TGTGCCAGCAACCCGACAGGGGCGAGGGAGCTGTTTTTT